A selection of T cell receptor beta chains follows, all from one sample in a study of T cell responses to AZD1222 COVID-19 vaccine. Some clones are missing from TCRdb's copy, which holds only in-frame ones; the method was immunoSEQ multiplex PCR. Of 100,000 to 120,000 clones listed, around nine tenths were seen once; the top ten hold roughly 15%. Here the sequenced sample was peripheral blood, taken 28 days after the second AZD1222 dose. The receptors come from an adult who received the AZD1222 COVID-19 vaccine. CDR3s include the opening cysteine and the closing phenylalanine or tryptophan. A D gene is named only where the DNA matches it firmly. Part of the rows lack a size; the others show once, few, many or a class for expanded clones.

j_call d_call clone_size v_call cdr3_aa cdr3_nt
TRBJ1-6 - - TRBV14 CASSQIDGILHSPLHF TGTGCCAGCAGCCAGATAGACGGGATCCTTCATTCACCCCTCCACTTT
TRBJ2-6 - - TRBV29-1 CSVASSGANVLTF TGCAGCGTTGCCTCCTCTGGGGCCAACGTCCTGACTTTC
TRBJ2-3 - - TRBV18 CASSSYPLTDTQYF TGTGCCAGCTCATCCTACCCTCTCACAGATACGCAGTATTTT
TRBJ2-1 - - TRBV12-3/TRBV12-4 CASSFFGNEQFF TGTGCCAGCAGTTTTTTCGGCAATGAGCAGTTCTTC
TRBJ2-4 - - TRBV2 CASRGENMVNIQYF TGTGCCAGCAGGGGGGAGAATATGGTCAACATTCAGTACTTC
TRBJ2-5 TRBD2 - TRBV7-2 CASSSGGRRETQYF TGTGCCAGCAGCTCCGGCGGGAGAAGGGAGACCCAGTACTTC
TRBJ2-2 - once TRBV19 CASSFDAPGPPVDGELFF TGTGCCAGTAGTTTCGATGCCCCGGGCCCTCCAGTGGACGGGGAGCTGTTTTTT
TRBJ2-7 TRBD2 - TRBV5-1 CASSPPAGGSYEQYF TGCGCCAGCAGCCCCCCAGCGGGAGGGAGCTACGAGCAGTACTTC
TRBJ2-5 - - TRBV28 CASSRTGVETQYF TGTGCCAGCAGCCGAACGGGGGTAGAGACCCAGTACTTC
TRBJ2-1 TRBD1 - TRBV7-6 CASSSVEGADYNEQFF TGTGCCAGCAGCTCGGTCGAGGGGGCCGACTACAATGAGCAGTTCTTC
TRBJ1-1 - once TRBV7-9 CASSSGGTLNTEAFF TGTGCCAGCAGCTCGGGGGGGACCTTGAACACTGAAGCTTTCTTT
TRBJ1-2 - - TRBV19 CASQRGGSRSYTF TGTGCCAGTCAAAGGGGAGGGTCTCGGAGCTACACCTTC
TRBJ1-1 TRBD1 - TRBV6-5 CASQQGLNTEAFF TGTGCCAGCCAACAGGGGCTGAACACTGAAGCTTTCTTT
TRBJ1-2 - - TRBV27 CASSREGSIYGYTF TGTGCCAGCAGCCGTGAGGGTTCGATCTATGGCTACACCTTC
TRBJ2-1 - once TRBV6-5 CASRDGATGNEQFF TGTGCCAGCAGGGACGGGGCCACTGGAAATGAGCAGTTCTTC
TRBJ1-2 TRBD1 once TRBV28 CASRRGGGRAYYGYTF TGTGCCAGCAGGCGGGGAGGGGGCAGGGCCTACTATGGCTACACCTTC
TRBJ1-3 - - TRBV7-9 CASFQGLSPISGNTIYF TGTGCCAGCTTTCAGGGGCTTTCCCCAATATCTGGAAACACCATATATTTT
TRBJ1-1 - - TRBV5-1 CASSLDGTEAFF TGCGCCAGCAGCTTGGATGGGACTGAAGCTTTCTTT
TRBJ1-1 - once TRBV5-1 CASSLTVPGTEAFF TGCGCCAGCAGCTTGACCGTCCCGGGCACTGAAGCTTTCTTT
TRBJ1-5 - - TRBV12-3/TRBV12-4 CASSLDTNQPQHF TGTGCCAGCAGTTTAGATACCAATCAGCCCCAGCATTTT
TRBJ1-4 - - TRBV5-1 CASSPKTDGEKLFF TGCGCCAGCAGCCCGAAGACTGATGGAGAAAAACTGTTTTTT
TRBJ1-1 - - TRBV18 CASSTTESNTEAFF TGTGCCAGCTCAACGACGGAATCGAACACTGAAGCTTTCTTT
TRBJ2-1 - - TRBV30 CAWSSDTYNEQFF TGTGCCTGGTCGAGCGATACCTACAATGAGCAGTTCTTC
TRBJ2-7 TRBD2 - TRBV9 CASSWGLAGERQYF TGTGCCAGCAGCTGGGGACTAGCGGGGGAACGGCAGTACTTC
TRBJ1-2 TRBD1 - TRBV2 CASSLTGYGYTF TGTGCCAGCAGTTTGACAGGGTATGGCTACACCTTC
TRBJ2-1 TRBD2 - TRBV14 CASSPSGRGFTYNEQFF TGTGCCAGCAGCCCCTCAGGGAGGGGATTTACCTACAATGAGCAGTTCTTC
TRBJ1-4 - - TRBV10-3 CAISPVLSDEKLFF TGTGCCATCAGCCCAGTCCTATCGGATGAAAAACTGTTTTTT
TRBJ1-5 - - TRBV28 CASSPVQGSNQPQHF TGTGCCAGCAGCCCGGTACAGGGTAGCAATCAGCCCCAGCATTTT
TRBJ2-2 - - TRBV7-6 CASSPSENTGELFF TGTGCCAGCAGCCCGAGCGAGAACACCGGGGAGCTGTTTTTT
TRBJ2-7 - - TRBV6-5 CASLWAGTYEQYF TGTGCCAGCCTCTGGGCGGGAACCTACGAGCAGTACTTC
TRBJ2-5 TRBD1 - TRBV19 CASTVTGGETQYF TGTGCCAGTACCGTTACAGGGGGGGAGACCCAGTACTTC
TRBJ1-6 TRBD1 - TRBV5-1 CASSLDRVYSPLHF TGCGCCAGCAGCCTCGACAGGGTATACTCACCCCTCCACTTT
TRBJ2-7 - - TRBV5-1 CASKTGTMGGEQYF TGCGCCAGCAAGACCGGGACAATGGGGGGCGAGCAGTACTTC
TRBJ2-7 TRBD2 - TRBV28 CASKLAGGPEQYF TGTGCCAGCAAATTAGCGGGAGGCCCCGAGCAGTACTTC
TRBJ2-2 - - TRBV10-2 CASSETHTGELFF TGCGCCAGCAGTGAGACGCACACCGGGGAGCTGTTTTTT
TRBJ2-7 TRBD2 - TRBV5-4 CASSPLAGGAYEQYF TGTGCCAGCAGCCCACTAGCGGGAGGTGCCTACGAGCAGTACTTC
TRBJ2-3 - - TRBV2 CASSYADTQYF TGTGCCAGCAGTTACGCAGATACGCAGTATTTT
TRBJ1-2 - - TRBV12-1 CASTHPGQPGGYTF TGTGCCAGCACCCACCCGGGACAACCTGGCGGCTACACCTTC
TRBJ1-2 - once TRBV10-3 CAISGGGLGNYGYTF TGTGCCATCAGTGGGGGGGGACTTGGTAACTATGGCTACACCTTC
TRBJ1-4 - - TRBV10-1 CARSTPLTNEKLFF TGCGCCCGTTCTACCCCTTTAACTAATGAAAAACTGTTTTTT
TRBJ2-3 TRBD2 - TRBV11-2 CASSMIAGGIDTQYF TGTGCCAGCAGCATGATAGCGGGGGGAATAGATACGCAGTATTTT
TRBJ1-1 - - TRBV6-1 CASSEFLNTEAFF TGTGCCAGCAGTGAATTTTTGAACACTGAAGCTTTCTTT
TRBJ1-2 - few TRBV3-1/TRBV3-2 CASSQEGWALGNYGYTF TGTGCCAGCAGCCAAGAAGGGTGGGCTCTGGGGAACTATGGCTACACCTTC